The 6 T cell receptor beta chains below come from one sample, sequenced in a study of cytomegalovirus exposure and HLA in healthy donors. A multiplex PCR was run with 60 Vbeta primers and 13 Jbeta primers. Only in-frame clones appear in the TCRdb table, and some are missing; sequencing was by immunoSEQ multiplex PCR. The sample holds 180,000 or so clones; about three quarters are singletons and the top ten take less than 4.5%. Sample: PBMCs. These receptors were taken from a woman aged 55-70 years in good health and CMV-seropositive.

In DNA, the CDR3 is TGCGCCAGCAGCCAAGGCCGGAGGGGAGCCGAGACCCAGTACTTC. Protein: CASSQGRRGAETQYF. V gene TRBV4-1 combines with J gene TRBJ2-5; tentatively, D is TRBD2 (6 bases). The CDR3 consists of 15 residues. Trimming took off 1 base at V and 5 bases at J, with 14 bases between the two ends. Germline CDR1 is MGHRA and CDR2 is YSYEKL.

This chain links TRBV5-1 with TRBJ1-1; the D is unclear. Germline CDR1 SGHRS, CDR2 YFSETQ. CDR3 size: 15 residues. V dropped 0 bases and J dropped 2 bases, with 11 bases sitting between them. CDR3 in amino acids: CASSLGELFNTEAFF. The CDR3 DNA reads TGCGCCAGCAGCTTGGGGGAGCTATTTAACACTGAAGCTTTCTTT.

This clone was detected once. The rearrangement uses TRBV19 and TRBJ2-7; TRBD1 aligns across 8 bases. Per the germline V gene, CDR1 is LNHDA and CDR2 is SQIVND (reference sequence). V shed 3 bases, J shed 4 bases, and the junction held 8 bases outside the gene matches. The CDR3 extends over 15 amino acids. CDR3 bases: TGTGCCAGTAGTATGGGAGGACAGGGAATTTACGAGCAGTACTTC. Amino acid sequence: CASSMGGQGIYEQYF.

This clone was picked up a small number of times. The chain uses TRBV5-1 and TRBJ2-2, with D tentatively TRBD2 (5 bases). Trimming removed 2 bases at V and 4 bases at J, with 9 bases between. Germline V CDR1 and CDR2: SGHRS, YFSETQ. The CDR3 is 14 amino acids. The CDR3 here is CASSFFRGTGELFF. The CDR3 DNA reads TGCGCCAGCAGCTTTTTTCGGGGCACCGGGGAGCTGTTTTTT.

The table lists this clone with a count of one. The V call is TRBV7-9, the J call TRBJ2-5, with 10 nucleotides matching TRBD2. This CDR3 has 16 residues. Trimming removed 1 base from V and 6 bases from J; junction bases left unmatched: 8. Germline CDR1 SEHNR, CDR2 FQNEAQ (reference sequence). CDR3 bases: TGTGCCAGCAGCTTAGGAGAGCGGGGGGGCACGAAGACCCAGTACTTC. Translated, it gives CASSLGERGGTKTQYF.

The gene calls are TRBV5-1 and TRBJ1-1; weak D call: TRBD1 (5 bases). The germline V and J ends were trimmed by 5 bases and 0 bases, with 17 bases remaining between them. Germline CDR1 and CDR2: SGHRS and YFSETQ. This CDR3 comprises 16 residues. The CDR3: CASRPDSGELNTEAFF. CDR3 in DNA: TGCGCCAGCAGACCGGACTCGGGGGAATTGAACACTGAAGCTTTCTTT.